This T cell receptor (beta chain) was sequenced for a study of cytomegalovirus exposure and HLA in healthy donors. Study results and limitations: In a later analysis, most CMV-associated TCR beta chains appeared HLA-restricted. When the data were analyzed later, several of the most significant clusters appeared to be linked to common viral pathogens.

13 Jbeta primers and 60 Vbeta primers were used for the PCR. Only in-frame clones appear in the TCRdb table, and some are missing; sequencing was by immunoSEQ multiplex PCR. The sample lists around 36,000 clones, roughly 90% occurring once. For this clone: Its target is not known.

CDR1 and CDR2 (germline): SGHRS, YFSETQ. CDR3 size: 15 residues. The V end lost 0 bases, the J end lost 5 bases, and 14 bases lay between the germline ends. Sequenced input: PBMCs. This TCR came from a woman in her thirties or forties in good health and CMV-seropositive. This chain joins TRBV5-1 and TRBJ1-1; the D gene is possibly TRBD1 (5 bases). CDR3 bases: TGCGCCAGCAGCTTGGGCGGGACGGGAGGTACTGAAGCTTTCTTT. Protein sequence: CASSLGGTGGTEAFF.